The clone carrying this T cell receptor beta chain came up a few times. Its antigen is not known. The sample belongs to a study of CD8 T cells in ankylosing spondylitis. Library preparation for TCR beta used quantitative 5'-RACE with molecular barcodes. TCRdb re-analysed the 5' RACE reads in MiXCR, keeping a single row per CDR3 protein. The table lists 350,000 to 550,000 distinct CDR3 sequences, approximately 26% of them singletons. Germline values: CDR1 SGHRS, CDR2 YFSETQ. After removal of 7 bases from V and 0 bases from J, the junction contained 6 bases not matched to a gene. The CDR3 length is 15 residues. Findings of the study overall: A TCR beta motif made of about eight highly homologous variants seemed typical of ankylosing spondylitis blood. Researchers reportedly found disease-linked clones significantly enriched in matched ankylosing spondylitis synovial fluid. In synovial fluid and blood from reactive arthritis, some motif variants were previously reported. Disease-linked clones were found to be CD8+ and relatively rare in peripheral blood.

This chain joins TRBV5-1 and TRBJ1-3; 8 bases fit TRBD1. The sequenced sample consisted of blood, either unsorted or a sorted T cell fraction (not recorded which). This receptor was obtained from a male donor with ankylosing spondylitis. CDR3 coding DNA: TGCGCCAGCTCACAGGGGGGACTCTCTGGAAACACCATATATTTT. Its translation: CASSQGGLSGNTIYF.